This T cell receptor beta chain was sequenced in a study of blood T cell repertoires in COVID-19. Study at large: Samples came from the United States, Italy and Spain, spanning acute and convalescent COVID-19. PBMCs, B-cell-depleted T cells, or T cells provided the cDNA or gDNA that made up the material.

CDR1 is SGHNT and CDR2 is YENEEA in the germline V gene. The V segment lost 4 bases and the J segment 0 bases; nucleotides outside the gene matches: 2. CDR3 length equals 14 residues. Seattle's cohort entered during active infection and was followed longitudinally. How the authors handled the data: From reference gene primer amplification, estimates of nucleated cell counts were derived. The data were produced by immunoSEQ multiplex PCR, yet TCRdb's version contains in-frame clones alone and is incomplete. Clone size and the V and J calls come from that table; the DNA yielded D and trimming. This table has about 170,000 clones, about nine tenths appearing once.

This receptor was obtained from a man aged 30-40 years with COVID-19, enrolled during active disease. Material for sequencing was peripheral blood. The chain carries TRBV11-3 and TRBJ2-5; 7 bases line up with TRBD2. CDR3 sequence reads: CASSSLADQETQYF. The DNA of the CDR3 is TGTGCCAGCAGCTCCCTAGCGGACCAAGAGACCCAGTACTTC. Full variable domain (missing parts from reference TRBV11-3 and TRBJ2-5): EAGVVQSPRYKIIEKKQPVAFWCNPISGHNTLYWYLQNLGQGPELLIRYENEEAVDDSQLPKDRFSAERLKGVDSTLKIQPAELGDSAVYLCASSSLADQETQYFGPGTRLLVL.